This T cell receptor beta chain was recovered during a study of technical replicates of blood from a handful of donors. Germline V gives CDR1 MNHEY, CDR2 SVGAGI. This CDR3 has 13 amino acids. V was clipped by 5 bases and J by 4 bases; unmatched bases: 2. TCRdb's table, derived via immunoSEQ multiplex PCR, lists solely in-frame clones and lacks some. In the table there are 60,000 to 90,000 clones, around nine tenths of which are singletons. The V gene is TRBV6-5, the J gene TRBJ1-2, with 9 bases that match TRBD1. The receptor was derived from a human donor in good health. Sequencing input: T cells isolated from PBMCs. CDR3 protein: CASSRTGVYGYTF. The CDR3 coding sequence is TGTGCCAGCAGTAGGACAGGGGTCTATGGCTACACCTTC.